The sequence of this T cell receptor (beta chain) was determined in a study of blood T cell repertoires in COVID-19. All recovered Cohort 3 donors got two negative PCRs, got clearance, or saw symptom resolution. Original handling: Amplifying reference gene primers gave estimates of nucleated cell counts. TCRdb keeps only in-frame clones here, not all; method: immunoSEQ multiplex PCR. V, J and clone size reflect that table, while D and trimming were determined from the DNA. The sample carries about 250,000 clones, around 84% recorded once. This TCR was sampled from a man between 35 and 55 years old who had recovered from COVID-19. Sequencing was performed on PBMCs or T cells enriched from blood (not recorded which).

This chain's CDR3 is CASSIIDEKLFF. The DNA of the CDR3 is TGTGCCAGTAGTATAATAGATGAAAAACTGTTTTTT. J is TRBJ1-4 and V is TRBV19; no firm D call. Trimming removed 2 bases at V and 6 bases at J, with 4 bases between. The CDR3 extends over 12 amino acids. Germline V lookup: CDR1 LNHDA, CDR2 SQIVND (reference sequence).